The sample holds one count of the clone carrying this T cell receptor beta chain. Its antigen remains unknown. This sample is drawn from a study of T cell responses to AZD1222 COVID-19 vaccine. Germline V CDR1 and CDR2: SGHTA, FQGNSA. Trimming removed 6 bases from V and 6 bases from J, with 13 bases in between. This CDR3 is built from 13 residues. Some clones are missing from TCRdb's copy, which holds only in-frame ones; the method was immunoSEQ multiplex PCR. The sample includes around 99,000 clones, roughly 86% of them seen just once. Combined were second doses at about 4 or about 12 weeks. Overall study findings and caveats: No repertoire was sampled before or during the peak T cell response, only after it. In the spike-specific TCR repertoire, nearly half reportedly target unmutated variant regions. Spike was spanned by vaccine-associated CD4 TCRs, which were dominant at 160-218 and 743-854.

This clonotype was obtained from an adult who received the AZD1222 COVID-19 vaccine. The chain has TRBV7-2 and TRBJ2-3; D remains ambiguous. The input for sequencing was peripheral blood, taken 28 days after the second AZD1222 dose. The CDR3 DNA reads as TGTGCCAGCAGTCCCAATAGACGGGATACGCAGTATTTT. This encodes CASSPNRRDTQYF.